These T cell receptor beta chains were read from a single sample in a study of OX40 agonist ivuxolimab in advanced cancers. Measured with immunoSEQ multiplex PCR; TCRdb has only the in-frame clones, and not every one. The table lists tens of thousands of clones, 80% to 90% of them singletons. The material sequenced was CD4+ or CD8+ T cells sorted from blood, taken in a trial of the OX40 agonist ivuxolimab. The receptor source for this set is an adult with an advanced solid tumor such as melanoma, head and neck, liver or kidney cancer. Each CDR3 is given with its conserved first and last residue. The order of the fields is D gene, clone size, J gene, V gene, CDR3 DNA, CDR3 protein. The D gene is left open where the match is weak. Clone size is given for some rows only: seen once, a few or many times, or a class if the clone is expanded.

>TRBD2|.|TRBJ2-2|TRBV30
TGTGCCTGGAGTGTACGGGGGGAAGCGAACACCGGGGAGCTGTTTTTT
CAWSVRGEANTGELFF
>TRBD1|.|TRBJ2-7|TRBV30
TGTGCCTGGAAACTGGGCAGGGGGATCTACGAGCAGTACTTC
CAWKLGRGIYEQYF
>.|.|TRBJ2-7|TRBV2
TGTGCCAGCCACAGGGAATTGAGCGAGCAGTACTTC
CASHRELSEQYF
>TRBD2|once|TRBJ2-2|TRBV11-2
TGTGCCAGCAGTCCCGAGCGGGGGAACACCGGGGAGCTGTTTTTT
CASSPERGNTGELFF
>TRBD1|few|TRBJ2-7|TRBV6-5
TGTGCCAGCAGACGCGGACAGGGGAGCGAGCAGTACTTC
CASRRGQGSEQYF
>.|few|TRBJ2-6|TRBV11-2
TGTGCCAACAGCGTCTGCTTCAAGCAACAAAGTCGGGCCAACGTCCTGACTTTC
CANSVCFKQQSRANVLTF
>.|.|TRBJ1-6|TRBV6-6
TGTGCCAGCAGCCCAAACTCGGACGGTTCACCCCTCCACTTT
CASSPNSDGSPLHF
>TRBD2|.|TRBJ2-4|TRBV4-2
TGTGCCAGCAGCCAACCTAGCGGGGGGGCCGAGAGGGCCAAAAACATTCAGTACTTC
CASSQPSGGAERAKNIQYF
>.|many|TRBJ1-6|TRBV13
TGTGCCAGCAACGTCGGGAATTCACCCCTCCACTTT
CASNVGNSPLHF
>.|.|TRBJ2-5|TRBV2
TGTGCCAGCAGCGACAGGAGGCTTCAAGAGACCCAGTACTTC
CASSDRRLQETQYF
>.|.|TRBJ2-3|TRBV2
TGTGCCAGCCCCGGTGCGCGGGGTGGTAGTACGCAGTATTTT
CASPGARGGSTQYF
>TRBD1|.|TRBJ2-1|TRBV5-1
TGCGCCAGCAGCTTCGAGGGGGGACAGGTTAACAATGAGCAGTTCTTC
CASSFEGGQVNNEQFF
>.|.|TRBJ2-2|TRBV5-1
TGCGCCAGCAGCTCACGGGACGGATACACCGGGGAGCTGTTTTTT
CASSSRDGYTGELFF
>TRBD1|.|TRBJ2-7|TRBV6-1
TGTGCCAGCAGACTACGGGACAGGGACTACGAGCAGTACTTC
CASRLRDRDYEQYF
>TRBD1|.|TRBJ1-5|TRBV19
TGTGCCAGTAGGGAGGACAGGACCAACCCCTTCAATCAGCCCCAGCATTTT
CASREDRTNPFNQPQHF
>.|once|TRBJ1-2|TRBV11-2
TGTGCCAGCAGCTTCGGGGTACGGGGCTACACCTTC
CASSFGVRGYTF
>.|.|TRBJ2-2|TRBV5-1
TGCGCCAGCACTGGCTCGTCGAACACCGGGGAGCTGTTTTTT
CASTGSSNTGELFF
>TRBD1|medium-sized|TRBJ2-5|TRBV15
TGTGCCACCAGCAGCGGGACAGGGGAAGAGACCCAGTACTTC
CATSSGTGEETQYF
>TRBD2|few|TRBJ2-5|TRBV6-1
TGTGCCAGCAGTGGTCGACTAGCGGGGGACGGAGAGACCCAGTACTTC
CASSGRLAGDGETQYF
>.|.|TRBJ1-1|TRBV27
TGTGCCAGCAGTTTCGGGACACGAAGAAACACTGAAGCTTTCTTT
CASSFGTRRNTEAFF
>TRBD1|.|TRBJ1-1|TRBV28
TGTGCCAGCACAAACCTTGGACAGGGGGCGGAAGCTTTCTTT
CASTNLGQGAEAFF
>TRBD1|.|TRBJ2-7|TRBV4-1
TGCGCCAGCAGAGGTAGGACAGGGCCCCACGAGCAGTACTTC
CASRGRTGPHEQYF
>TRBD1|once|TRBJ1-6|TRBV5-5
TGTGCCAGCAGCTTGGCCGGGACAGGGTACTCACCCCTCCACTTT
CASSLAGTGYSPLHF
>.|.|TRBJ1-2|TRBV28
TGTGCCAGCAGTTCCTCGGGCCTAGGCCTGGGGGGGGAGAGGGGCTACACCTTC
CASSSSGLGLGGERGYTF
>.|once|TRBJ1-1|TRBV9
TGTGCCAGCAGCGTATTGGGGAACACTGAAGCTTTCTTT
CASSVLGNTEAFF
>.|once|TRBJ1-1|TRBV18
TGTGCCAGCTCACCCATATCACAGGGGAACACTGAAGCTTTCTTT
CASSPISQGNTEAFF
>TRBD1|once|TRBJ2-6|TRBV5-1
TGCGCCAGCAGCTTGGCCCCGGGACAGGGGGCGTCGAGGTCTGGGGCCAACGTCCTGACTTTC
CASSLAPGQGASRSGANVLTF
>TRBD2|.|TRBJ2-5|TRBV25-1
TGTGCCAGCAGTGAATTGATGGAAGGGTGGGGGGGTAAAGAGACCCAGTACTTC
CASSELMEGWGGKETQYF
>.|.|TRBJ2-5|TRBV7-8
TGTGCCAGCAGCTACCGGAGACTAGTCGAAGAGACCCAGTACTTC
CASSYRRLVEETQYF
>.|.|TRBJ2-7|TRBV7-2
TGTGCCAGCAGCCATGGTCCCTACGAGCAGTACTTC
CASSHGPYEQYF
>.|.|TRBJ1-1|TRBV7-6
TGTGCCAGCAGCTCAAAGATTCTAGGGTTAACTGAAGCTTTCTTT
CASSSKILGLTEAFF
>TRBD1|few|TRBJ2-7|TRBV7-2
TGTGCCAGCAGCCGGGACAGCTCCTACGAGCAGTACTTC
CASSRDSSYEQYF
>.|.|TRBJ1-4|TRBV5-4
TGTGCCAGCAGCAACGACGGCCTCAATGAAAAACTGTTTTTT
CASSNDGLNEKLFF
>TRBD1|.|TRBJ1-4|TRBV7-9
TGTGCCAGCAGCTTCGACAGGGGGCAAGAAAAACTGTTTTTT
CASSFDRGQEKLFF
>.|.|TRBJ1-3|TRBV19
TGTGCCTCAATCCCCGGACAGCGCACTGGAAACACCATATATTTT
CASIPGQRTGNTIYF
>TRBD2|once|TRBJ2-3|TRBV7-9
TGTGCCAGCAGCCCTGGAGGGACTAGCGGGGGGCCAGATACGCAGTATTTT
CASSPGGTSGGPDTQYF
>.|.|TRBJ1-6|TRBV7-6
TGTGCCAGCAGCTTAGGAGGGGTGGGTTCACCCCTCCACTTT
CASSLGGVGSPLHF